This T cell receptor beta chain was captured in a study of CD8+ T cells in alopecia areata. Study-level information: A regimen of oral tofacitinib, 5 to 10 mg twice daily, was given to treated patients. General study points: The study found higher clonality in lesional than normal scalp, especially in alopecia totalis/universalis. It was observed that many expanded lesional clones persisted in scalp and blood during tofacitinib.

It was cDNA, reverse transcribed from extracted RNA, that served as the sequencing template. The repertoire was sequenced with immunoSEQ multiplex PCR; TCRdb's copy has only in-frame clones and lacks some. The data show over 100,000 clones, roughly 55% seen once. In its sample, this clone was seen once. The target antigen is unknown. The CDR3 contains 13 residues. Germline values: CDR1 SQVTM, CDR2 ANQGSEA. V lost 8 bases and J lost 7, with 18 bases in between. Sample treatment: oral pan-JAK inhibitor, 5-10 mg twice daily. In alopecia areata patients, both lesional scalp punch biopsies and peripheral blood were collected.

This sequence originates from a human donor with alopecia areata. The chain recombines TRBV29-1 with TRBJ2-1, with D possibly being TRBD2 (5 bases). Sequenced here: CD8+ T cells sorted from blood, sampled at week 24, from a patient treated with tofacitinib. The chain's CDR3 is CSPVDGLLNEQFF. CDR3 DNA sequence: TGCAGCCCCGTCGACGGACTGTTAAATGAGCAGTTCTTC.